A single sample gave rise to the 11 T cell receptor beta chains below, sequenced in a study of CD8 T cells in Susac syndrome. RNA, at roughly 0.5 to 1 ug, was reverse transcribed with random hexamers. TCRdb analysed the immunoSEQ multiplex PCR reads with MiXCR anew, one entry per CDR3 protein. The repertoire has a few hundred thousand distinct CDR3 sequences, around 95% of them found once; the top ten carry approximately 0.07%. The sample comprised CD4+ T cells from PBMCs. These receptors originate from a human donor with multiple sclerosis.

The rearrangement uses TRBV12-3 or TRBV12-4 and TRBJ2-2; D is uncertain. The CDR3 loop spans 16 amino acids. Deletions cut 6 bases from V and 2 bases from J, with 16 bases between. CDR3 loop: CASSTLSGINTGELFF. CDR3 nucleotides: TGTGCCAGCAGCACCCTGAGTGGGATAAACACCGGGGAGCTGTTTTTT.

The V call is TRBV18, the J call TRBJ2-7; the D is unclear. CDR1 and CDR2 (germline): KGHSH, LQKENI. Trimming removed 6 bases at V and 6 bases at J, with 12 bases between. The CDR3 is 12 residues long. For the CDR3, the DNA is TGTGCCAGCTCCCCCCGGTCAGGCGAGCAGTACTTC. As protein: CASSPRSGEQYF.

The CDR3 spells CASRPLAVETQYF. In DNA form, the CDR3 reads TGTGCCAGCCGCCCGTTAGCGGTGGAGACCCAGTACTTC. V and J are TRBV11-2 and TRBJ2-5; D possibly corresponds to TRBD2 (6 bases). CDR3 length equals 13 residues. CDR1 and CDR2 from the germline V gene are SGHAT and FQNNGV. V lost 8 bases to trimming and J lost 5 bases, with 15 bases between them.

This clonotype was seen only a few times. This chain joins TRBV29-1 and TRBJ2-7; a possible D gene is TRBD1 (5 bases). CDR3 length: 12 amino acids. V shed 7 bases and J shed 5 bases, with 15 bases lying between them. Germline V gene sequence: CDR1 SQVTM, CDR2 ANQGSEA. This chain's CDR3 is CSGQGNWDEQYV. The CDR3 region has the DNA TGCAGCGGGCAGGGCAATTGGGACGAGCAGTACGTC.

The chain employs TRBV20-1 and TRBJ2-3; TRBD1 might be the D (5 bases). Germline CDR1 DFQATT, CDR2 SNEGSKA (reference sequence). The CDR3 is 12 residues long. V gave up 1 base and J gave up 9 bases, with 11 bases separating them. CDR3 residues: CSARVVGATQYF. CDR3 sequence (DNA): TGCAGTGCTAGAGTGGTAGGGGCCACGCAGTATTTT.

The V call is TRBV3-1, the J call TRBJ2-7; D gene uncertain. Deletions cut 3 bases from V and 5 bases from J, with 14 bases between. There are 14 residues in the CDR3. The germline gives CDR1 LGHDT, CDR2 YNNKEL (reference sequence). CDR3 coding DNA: TGTGCCAGCAGCCAGAAGGGCCAAGTGAACGAGCAGTACGTC. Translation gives CASSQKGQVNEQYV.

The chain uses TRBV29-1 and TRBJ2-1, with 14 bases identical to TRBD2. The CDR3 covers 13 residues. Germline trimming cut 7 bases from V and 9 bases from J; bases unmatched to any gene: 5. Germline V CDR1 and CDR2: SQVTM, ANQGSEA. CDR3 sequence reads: CSAGTSGSGEQFF. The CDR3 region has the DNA TGCAGCGCCGGGACTAGCGGGAGTGGTGAGCAGTTCTTC.

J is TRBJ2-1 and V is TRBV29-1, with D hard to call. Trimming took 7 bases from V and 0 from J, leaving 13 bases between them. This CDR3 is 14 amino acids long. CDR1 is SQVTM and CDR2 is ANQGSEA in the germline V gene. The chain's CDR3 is CSGTDGDSYNEQFF. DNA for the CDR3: TGCAGCGGAACGGACGGTGACTCCTACAATGAGCAGTTCTTC.

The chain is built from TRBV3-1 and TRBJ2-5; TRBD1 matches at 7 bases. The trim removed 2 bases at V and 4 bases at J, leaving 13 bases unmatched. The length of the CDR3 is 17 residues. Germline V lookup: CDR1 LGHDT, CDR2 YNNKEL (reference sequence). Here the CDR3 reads CASSQPLQGRGGETQYF. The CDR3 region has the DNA TGTGCCAGCAGCCAACCCTTACAGGGGCGAGGGGGAGAGACCCAGTACTTC.

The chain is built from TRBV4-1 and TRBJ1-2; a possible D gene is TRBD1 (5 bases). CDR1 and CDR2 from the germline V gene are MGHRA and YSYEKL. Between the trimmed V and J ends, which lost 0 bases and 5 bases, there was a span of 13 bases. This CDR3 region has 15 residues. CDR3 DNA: TGCGCCAGCAGCCAAGACCAGGGAGCCCAATATGGCTACACCTTC. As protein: CASSQDQGAQYGYTF.

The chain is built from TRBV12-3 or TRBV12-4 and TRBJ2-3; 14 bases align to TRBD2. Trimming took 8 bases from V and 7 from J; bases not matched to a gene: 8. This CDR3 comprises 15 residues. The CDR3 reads CASRLAGGRGNTQYF. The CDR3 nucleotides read TGTGCCAGCCGACTAGCGGGGGGGCGAGGGAATACGCAGTATTTT.